This T cell receptor beta chain was observed in a study of identifying expanded T cells in peripheral blood. The study, taken as a whole, reports: Over approximately two and four weeks, about 15 and 18 clones changed, versus around 1.3 between replicates. Approximately two-week clone count variance significantly increased as total template count grew.

No infections or other immune events were documented during collection. CDR3 length: 12 amino acids. Germline-derived CDR1 and CDR2 are SGHAT and FQNNGV. V was clipped by 1 base and J by 13 bases; unmatched bases: 0. This clone came up a few times. What it binds is not known. Clones were read by immunoSEQ multiplex PCR, and TCRdb kept only the in-frame ones, dropping some. Of under 150,000 clones in the sample, about 86% were seen once. What was sequenced was blood. V is TRBV11-2 and J is TRBJ1-4, with 10 bases fitting TRBD1. The receptor's source is a person aged 18 to 75 in good health. The CDR3 spells CASSLGQGALFF. CDR3 in DNA: TGTGCCAGCAGCTTAGGACAGGGGGCACTGTTTTTT.